A single sample gave rise to the 24 T cell receptor beta chains below, sequenced in a study of T cell responses to AZD1222 COVID-19 vaccine. Here immunoSEQ multiplex PCR was the method, and the copy in TCRdb shows in-frame clones only, minus some. The sample includes fewer than 150,000 clones, roughly nine tenths of them seen just once. This sample comprised peripheral blood, obtained on day 0 of AZD1222 vaccination. These receptors were collected from an adult in good health.

The rearrangement links TRBV29-1 to TRBJ1-4, with D perhaps TRBD1 (6 bases). CDR3 size: 14 residues. Germline V CDR1 and CDR2: SQVTM, ANQGSEA. V dropped 7 bases and J dropped 6 bases, with 18 bases sitting between them. The CDR3 DNA reads as TGCAGCGCCGGCGGGGGGCGAGAGGATGAAAAACTGTTTTTT. This encodes CSAGGGREDEKLFF.

This clone was seen only once. V and J are TRBV7-6 and TRBJ2-5, with TRBD2 identical over 15 bases. The J segment lost 4 bases and the V segment lost 5 bases, leaving 8 bases of the junction unmatched. Germline V gene sequence: CDR1 SGHVS, CDR2 FNYEAQ. This CDR3 spans 17 amino acids. The chain's CDR3 is CASSRSGLAGGLETQYF. In DNA, the CDR3 is TGTGCCAGCAGCCGTTCGGGACTAGCGGGGGGTCTAGAGACCCAGTACTTC.

The chain joins TRBV7-9 to TRBJ2-3; 10 nucleotides agree with TRBD2. The length of the CDR3 is 17 residues. Germline V CDR1 and CDR2: SEHNR, FQNEAQ (reference sequence). The trim removed 4 bases at V and 3 bases at J, leaving 10 bases unmatched. The CDR3 sequence is CASSSLLAGRLTDTQYF. The CDR3 DNA sequence: TGTGCCAGCAGCTCCCTACTAGCGGGGAGGCTGACAGATACGCAGTATTTT.

The V gene is TRBV28, the J gene TRBJ1-4; tentative D call: TRBD1 (6 bases). The CDR3 extends over 16 amino acids. Trimming cost V 1 base and J 2 bases, with 11 bases left between them. Germline V gene lookup returns CDR1 MDHEN and CDR2 SYDVKM. The CDR3: CASSLLIGQTNEKLFF. CDR3 coding DNA: TGTGCCAGCAGTTTATTGATCGGACAGACTAATGAAAAACTGTTTTTT.

V and J are TRBV6-1 and TRBJ1-6; the match to TRBD1 covers 9 bases. CDR1 is MNHNS and CDR2 is SASEGT in the germline V gene. CDR3 length equals 15 residues. The J segment lost 9 bases and the V segment lost 3 bases, leaving 6 bases of the junction unmatched. As DNA, the CDR3 is TGTGCCAGCAGTGAGCCCGGACAGGGGCCTTCACCCCTCCACTTT. Residues: CASSEPGQGPSPLHF.

The gene calls are TRBV2 and TRBJ2-7, with a possible D match to TRBD1 (6 bases). This CDR3 contains 14 residues. With 4 bases removed from V and 6 bases from J, the gap between germline ends came to 16 bases. Germline V CDR1 and CDR2: SNHLY, FYNNEI. The CDR3 nucleotides are TGTGCCAGCAGTGTCTCCAGGACAGTTGCCGAGCAGTACTTC. Translation gives CASSVSRTVAEQYF.

The chain couples TRBV30 to TRBJ1-5, with D uncertain. Germline lookup yields CDR1 GTSNPN and CDR2 SVGIG (reference sequence). The V gene lost 0 bases and the J gene lost 4 bases, with 4 bases spanning the gap. This CDR3 comprises 12 residues. In DNA form, the CDR3 reads TGTGCCTGGAGTGTAATGAATCAGCCCCAGCATTTT. Translating it yields CAWSVMNQPQHF.

The rearrangement uses TRBV11-2 and TRBJ2-1; 9 bases map to TRBD2. Germline V gives CDR1 SGHAT, CDR2 FQNNGV. With V trimmed by 0 bases and J by 9 bases, 9 bases remained unmatched. CDR3 length equals 16 residues. CDR3 residues: CASSLEAGGPAGEQFF. Written as DNA, the CDR3 is TGTGCCAGCAGCTTAGAGGCGGGGGGGCCGGCGGGTGAGCAGTTCTTC.

J is TRBJ2-3 and V is TRBV5-1; D unresolved. Trimming took off 4 bases at V and 5 bases at J, with 11 bases between the two ends. Germline lookup yields CDR1 SGHRS and CDR2 YFSETQ. This CDR3 contains 13 residues. CDR3 region: CASSPDRLDTQYF. The CDR3 region has the DNA TGCGCCAGCAGCCCGGACCGTTTAGATACGCAGTATTTT.

This chain links TRBV5-1 with TRBJ1-1, with D tentatively TRBD1 (6 bases). The CDR3 is 17 residues long. Germline V gene sequence: CDR1 SGHRS, CDR2 YFSETQ. Trimming removed 0 bases at V and 0 bases at J, with 15 bases between. The CDR3 DNA is TGCGCCAGCAGCTTGGTCGGGACAATGGGGATGAACACTGAAGCTTTCTTT. Amino acids: CASSLVGTMGMNTEAFF.

This rearrangement joins TRBV21-1 to TRBJ2-7; the table's D call, TRBD1, was not checked against the DNA. TRBV21-1 is recorded as a pseudogene. The length of the CDR3 is 15 residues. In nucleotides, the CDR3 is TGTGCCAGCAGCAAAATCCGGACAGGGGGGAGTGAGCAGTACTTC. It translates to CASSKIRTGGSEQYF.

V and J are TRBV18 and TRBJ1-5; D possibly corresponds to TRBD1 (5 bases). Germline V lookup: CDR1 KGHSH, CDR2 LQKENI. The CDR3 covers 16 residues. V lost 2 bases to trimming and J lost 7 bases, with 18 bases between them. CDR3 sequence: CASSPGAAGTGQPQHF. The CDR3 bases are TGTGCCAGCTCACCAGGGGCGGCAGGGACGGGACAGCCCCAGCATTTT.

The chain carries TRBV15 and TRBJ1-5, with 12 bases that match TRBD1. The CDR3 extends over 18 amino acids. V lost 5 bases to trimming and J lost 2 bases; unmatched junction nucleotides: 10. Germline V CDR1 and CDR2: LNHNV, YYDKDF (reference sequence). DNA of the CDR3: TGTGCCACCAGCGGAGGGACAGGGGGCGCTAGGGGCAATCAGCCCCAGCATTTT. Protein product: CATSGGTGGARGNQPQHF.

This clone was observed once. This sequence joins TRBV5-1 and TRBJ2-5, with TRBD1 as a possible D gene (6 bases). Germline V gives CDR1 SGHRS, CDR2 YFSETQ. Trimming stripped 0 bases from V and 2 bases from J, with 11 bases between. The CDR3 length is 15 residues. The CDR3 nucleotides read TGCGCCAGCAGCTTGGGGCCAGGGGATCAAGAGACCCAGTACTTC. Its translation: CASSLGPGDQETQYF.

The gene calls are TRBV19 and TRBJ1-2; 7 nucleotides match TRBD1. The CDR3 is 14 residues long. With 5 bases clipped from V and 2 bases from J, the junction kept 5 bases outside the gene matches. Germline assignment: CDR1 LNHDA and CDR2 SQIVND (reference sequence). CDR3 protein: CASSARDSNYGYTF. The CDR3 nucleotides read TGTGCCAGTAGTGCCCGGGACAGCAACTATGGCTACACCTTC.

The chain is built from TRBV15 and TRBJ1-1; 7 bases fit TRBD1. Germline CDR1 and CDR2: LNHNV and YYDKDF (reference sequence). This CDR3 has 13 residues. Germline trimming cut 7 bases from V and 6 bases from J; bases unmatched to any gene: 8. Written as DNA, the CDR3 is TGTGCCACCAACCCAGGGGGTATACCTGAAGCTTTCTTT. As protein: CATNPGGIPEAFF.

The V call is TRBV7-6, the J call TRBJ1-5; D is uncertain. Germline assignment: CDR1 SGHVS and CDR2 FNYEAQ. This CDR3 has 17 residues. The V end lost 5 bases, the J end lost 2 bases, and 19 bases lay between the germline ends. CDR3 DNA sequence: TGTGCCAGCAGCCCCGCGGAACCGGGTTTCGGCAATCAGCCCCAGCATTTT. Its protein is CASSPAEPGFGNQPQHF. Looking up the rest from reference TRBV7-6 and TRBJ1-5 gives the full variable domain: GAGVSQSPRYKVTKRGQDVALRCDPISGHVSLYWYRQALGQGPEFLTYFNYEAQQDKSGLPNDRFSAERPEGSISTLTIQRTEQRDSAMYRCASSPAEPGFGNQPQHFGDGTRLSIL.

The chain recombines TRBV2 with TRBJ1-2; weak D call: TRBD1 (6 bases). V was pared by 2 bases and J by 2 bases, with 6 bases between. Germline values: CDR1 SNHLY, CDR2 FYNNEI. This CDR3 is 13 amino acids long. The CDR3 spells CASSEQGNYGYTF. The CDR3 nucleotides are TGTGCCAGCAGTGAACAGGGGAACTATGGCTACACCTTC.

In DNA form, the CDR3 reads TGTGCCACCAGTGATCTTCAGAATGAGCAGTTCTTC. Amino acids: CATSDLQNEQFF. The gene calls are TRBV24-1 and TRBJ2-1; D gene ambiguous. V gave up 3 bases and J gave up 7 bases, with 6 bases separating them. Germline lookup yields CDR1 KGHDR and CDR2 SFDVKD. The length of the CDR3 is 12 residues.

The V call is TRBV7-9, the J call TRBJ1-1; D is possibly TRBD1 (6 bases). CDR1 and CDR2 from the germline V gene are SEHNR and FQNEAQ (reference sequence). The length of the CDR3 is 11 residues. The ends were cut back, 3 bases at V and 8 bases at J, with 7 bases in the middle. This CDR3 reads CASSLQGEAFF. DNA for the CDR3: TGTGCCAGCAGCTTGCAGGGGGAAGCTTTCTTT. Full variable domain (missing parts from reference TRBV7-9 and TRBJ1-1): DTGVSQNPRHKITKRGQNVTFRCDPISEHNRLYWYRQTLGQGPEFLTYFQNEAQLEKSRLLSDRFSAERPKGSFSTLEIQRTEQGDSAMYLCASSLQGEAFFGQGTRLTVV.

The rearrangement links TRBV7-2 to TRBJ1-2; D not resolved. The CDR3 is 13 residues long. The V end was cut by 5 bases, the J end by 8 bases, with 15 bases between. Germline-derived CDR1 and CDR2 are SGHTA and FQGNSA. The CDR3 bases are TGTGCCAGCAGCATGGGAGCGGATGGAGGCTACACCTTC. Encoded protein: CASSMGADGGYTF.

The V and J genes are TRBV2 and TRBJ1-1, with D maybe TRBD1 (5 bases). CDR1 and CDR2 (germline): SNHLY, FYNNEI. The CDR3 spans 11 residues. V was cut by 6 bases and J by 12 bases, with 14 bases left in between. For the CDR3, the DNA is TGTGCCAGCAGCCCCGGGAGGGGCCCTTTCTTT. This sequence encodes CASSPGRGPFF.

The chain uses TRBV5-6 and TRBJ1-2, with a possible D match to TRBD1 (5 bases). CDR3 length equals 16 residues. Between the trimmed V and J ends, which lost 4 bases and 2 bases, there was a span of 18 bases. The germline V gene encodes CDR1 SGHDT and CDR2 YYEEEE. CDR3 sequence (DNA): TGTGCCAGCAGCCCGTCGGGGGGTTTGAGAAACTATGGCTACACCTTC. Its translation: CASSPSGGLRNYGYTF.

The rearrangement links TRBV4-1 to TRBJ2-3; maybe TRBD1 (6 bases). The ends were cut back, 1 base at V and 2 bases at J, with 16 bases in the middle. The CDR3 totals 17 residues. Germline CDR1 MGHRA, CDR2 YSYEKL. The CDR3 region is CASSQGPGRGVTDTQYF. CDR3 nucleotides: TGCGCCAGCAGCCAAGGGCCAGGCAGGGGAGTCACAGATACGCAGTATTTT.